These 28 T cell receptor beta chains were sequenced from one sample in a study of graft-versus-host responses after intestinal transplantation. Measured with immunoSEQ multiplex PCR; TCRdb has only the in-frame clones, and not every one. The repertoire holds 150,000 or so clones, with around 90% as singletons. These TCRs are of unknown antigen specificity. The sequencing used unstimulated CD4+ T cells sorted from spleen or lymph node cells, collected before intestinal transplant. These receptors came from a human donor who received an intestinal transplant.

The chain couples TRBV5-1 to TRBJ2-3, with D maybe TRBD2 (6 bases). This CDR3 comprises 16 residues. Per germline, CDR1 SGHRS and CDR2 YFSETQ. Trimming removed 4 bases at V and 1 base at J, with 16 bases between. CDR3 sequence: CASSPDLAIGTDTQYF. The CDR3, as DNA: TGCGCCAGCAGCCCCGACCTAGCGATTGGCACAGATACGCAGTATTTT.

The sample holds a few counts of this clone. DNA of the CDR3: TGCAGCGTCGGGACAGGGGGTGGAAATTCACCCCTCCACTTT. Protein: CSVGTGGGNSPLHF. The chain combines TRBV29-1 with TRBJ1-6; 11 nucleotides match TRBD1. V trimming: 6 bases; J trimming: 7 bases; junction bases outside the gene matches: 5. Germline V gene lookup returns CDR1 SQVTM and CDR2 ANQGSEA. This CDR3 has 14 residues.

This chain connects TRBV6-1 to TRBJ2-1; 7 positions match TRBD2. Germline CDR1 is MNHNS and CDR2 is SASEGT. V shed 10 bases, J shed 6 bases, and the junction held 15 bases outside the gene matches. The CDR3 loop spans 15 amino acids. As DNA, the CDR3 is TGTGCCACCCTTATTCGCGGGAGTGTTGGCAATGAGCAGTTCTTC. Amino acids: CATLIRGSVGNEQFF.

This chain uses TRBV27 with TRBJ2-7, with a weak D call TRBD2 (6 bases). V lost 9 bases and J 3 bases, leaving 18 bases between the germline ends. The length of the CDR3 is 14 residues. CDR1 is MNHEY, CDR2 SMNVEV, per germline (reference sequence). The CDR3 DNA is TGTGCCAGTTCCCGGAGGGGCCCACTCTACGAGCAGTACTTC. Its translation is CASSRRGPLYEQYF.

The V call is TRBV27, the J call TRBJ2-5, with D perhaps assigned TRBD1 or TRBD2 (5 bases each). The J call may be mistaken, given a closer DNA end match to TRBJ2-7. The germline V gene has CDR1 MNHEY and CDR2 SMNVEV (reference sequence). The CDR3 loop spans 15 amino acids. The CDR3 nucleotides are TGTGCCAGCGCTACCATGGGGACCGGCTCCTACGAGCAGTACTTC. Protein: CASATMGTGSYEQYF.

The chain is built from TRBV6-1 and TRBJ1-4; D is possibly TRBD1 (5 bases). This CDR3 region has 14 residues. Germline V gene data show CDR1 as MNHNS and CDR2 as SASEGT. Trimming took 6 bases from V and 0 from J, leaving 8 bases between them. The chain's CDR3 is CASRGDATNEKLFF. In DNA, the CDR3 is TGTGCCAGCAGGGGGGATGCAACTAATGAAAAACTGTTTTTT.

This chain links TRBV28 with TRBJ1-5; D uncertain. Germline CDR1 reads MDHEN; CDR2 reads SYDVKM. The length of the CDR3 is 15 residues. V lost 5 bases and J 0 bases, leaving 11 bases between the germline ends. The CDR3 sequence: CASSPHRYSNQPQHF. The CDR3 bases are TGTGCCAGCAGTCCCCACAGATATAGCAATCAGCCCCAGCATTTT.

The V gene is TRBV10-2, the J gene TRBJ2-3; D is possibly TRBD2 (5 bases). This CDR3 has 12 amino acids. V lost 7 bases and J 2 bases, leaving 7 bases between the germline ends. The germline V gene has CDR1 WSHSY and CDR2 SAAADI. The CDR3 spells CASMTTTDTQYF. Written as DNA, the CDR3 is TGCGCCAGCATGACTACCACAGATACGCAGTATTTT.

This clone was observed a single time. The V gene is TRBV29-1, the J gene TRBJ2-7, with 8 bases aligning to TRBD1. The V gene's germline CDR1 is SQVTM and CDR2 ANQGSEA. The V segment lost 0 bases and the J segment 6 bases; nucleotides outside the gene matches: 7. This CDR3 region has 14 residues. In nucleotides, the CDR3 is TGCAGCGTTGAAGAGCAGGGGGCGCGGGGCGAGCAGTACTTC. Protein product: CSVEEQGARGEQYF.

The chain recombines TRBV19 with TRBJ2-7; D may be TRBD1 (6 bases). This CDR3 has 17 residues. CDR1 is LNHDA, CDR2 SQIVND, per germline (reference sequence). V lost 5 bases and J lost 2, with 22 bases in between. CDR3 sequence (DNA): TGTGCCAGTAGTCACCTCCAAAGACAGGATGCAACCTACGAGCAGTACTTC. Translated, it gives CASSHLQRQDATYEQYF.

This chain uses TRBV6-6 with TRBJ2-7, with 11 bases matching TRBD2. V shed 8 bases and J 3 bases; nucleotides not matched to a gene: 12. Germline V lookup: CDR1 MNHNY, CDR2 SVGAGI (reference sequence). The CDR3 extends over 16 amino acids. The CDR3 DNA reads as TGTGCCAGCCGCTTAAGCACTAGCGGGAGAATCTACGAGCAGTACTTC. Encoded protein: CASRLSTSGRIYEQYF.

This chain uses TRBV5-1 with TRBJ2-1; TRBD2 matches 8 bases. In germline, CDR1 is SGHRS, CDR2 YFSETQ. This CDR3 spans 14 amino acids. The V segment lost 5 bases and the J segment 6 bases; nucleotides outside the gene matches: 7. Written as DNA, the CDR3 is TGCGCCAGCAGGGGCCTAGCGGGTTTCAATGAGCAGTTCTTC. Translation: CASRGLAGFNEQFF.

The chain has TRBV4-2 and TRBJ2-3; 8 bases agree with TRBD1. Germline lookup yields CDR1 LGHNA and CDR2 YNFKEQ. CDR3 length equals 16 residues. V shed 4 bases, J shed 1 base, and the junction held 7 bases outside the gene matches. The CDR3 region is CASSRLADRGTDTQYF. CDR3 coding DNA: TGTGCCAGCAGCCGTCTGGCGGACAGGGGCACAGATACGCAGTATTTT.

The CDR3 protein is CASSDSVVSSYNEQFF. DNA of the CDR3: TGTGCCAGCAGTGACTCAGTCGTTAGCTCCTACAATGAGCAGTTCTTC. This chain connects TRBV6-4 to TRBJ2-1; D not resolved. The germline V gene encodes CDR1 MRHNA and CDR2 SNTAGT. Trimming removed 0 bases at V and 0 bases at J, with 9 bases between. CDR3 length: 16 residues.

This clone has just one count. The rearrangement joins TRBV5-1 to TRBJ2-3; possible D gene TRBD2, 6 bases. The CDR3 consists of 14 residues. The germline CDR1 and CDR2 sequences are SGHRS and YFSETQ. Deletions cut 0 bases from V and 4 bases from J, with 9 bases between. As DNA, the CDR3 is TGCGCCAGCAGCTTGGCGGGAGTTTCAGATACGCAGTATTTT. Translating gives CASSLAGVSDTQYF.

This rearrangement joins TRBV5-6 to TRBJ1-4; TRBD1 matches at 7 bases. Trimming at V came to 4 bases and at J to 8 bases, leaving 14 bases not matched to a gene. The germline CDR1 and CDR2 sequences are SGHDT and YYEEEE. The CDR3 covers 16 residues. The CDR3 reads CASSPFTRGQDEKLFF. DNA for the CDR3: TGTGCCAGCAGCCCCTTCACAAGGGGGCAGGACGAAAAACTGTTTTTT.

The chain uses TRBV5-1 and TRBJ2-5, with 10 bases matching TRBD2. This CDR3 spans 15 amino acids. J was trimmed by 2 bases and V by 4 bases; bases with no gene match: 5. Germline-derived CDR1 and CDR2 are SGHRS and YFSETQ. CDR3 bases: TGCGCCAGCAGCCATCGGACTAGCGGTCAAGAGACCCAGTACTTC. Translating gives CASSHRTSGQETQYF.

This chain joins TRBV18 and TRBJ2-7; D is perhaps TRBD1 or TRBD2 (5 bases each). The germline V gene has CDR1 KGHSH and CDR2 LQKENI. Trimming took off 3 bases at V and 7 bases at J, with 22 bases between the two ends. CDR3 size: 16 residues. As DNA, the CDR3 is TGTGCCAGCTCACCCGATCCGGGACGAGGGGCGTCGGAGCAGTACTTC. It translates to CASSPDPGRGASEQYF.

The chain carries TRBV9 and TRBJ1-1, with unresolved D. This CDR3 is 16 amino acids long. The germline gives CDR1 SGDLS, CDR2 YYNGEE. With 4 bases removed from V and 0 bases from J, the gap between germline ends came to 16 bases. DNA of the CDR3: TGTGCCAGCAGCCCCACCCATATAGGTCTGAACACTGAAGCTTTCTTT. Encoded protein: CASSPTHIGLNTEAFF.

This rearrangement joins TRBV15 to TRBJ2-6, with D perhaps matching TRBD1 (6 bases). The CDR3 consists of 17 residues. The V end was cut by 0 bases, the J end by 3 bases, with 12 bases between. The germline CDR1 and CDR2 sequences are LNHNV and YYDKDF (reference sequence). This CDR3 is CATSRDRGVGGANVLTF. CDR3 in DNA: TGTGCCACCAGCAGAGACAGGGGAGTCGGTGGGGCCAACGTCCTGACTTTC.

This clone was observed a single time. DNA for the CDR3: TGCGCCAGCAGCTTGGCCTTCACAGATACGCAGTATTTT. It codes for CASSLAFTDTQYF. The chain is built from TRBV5-1 and TRBJ2-3; D uncertain. Per the germline V gene, CDR1 is SGHRS and CDR2 is YFSETQ. V lost 0 bases and J 2 bases, leaving 4 bases between the germline ends. CDR3 size: 13 residues.

The chain carries TRBV6-4 and TRBJ2-1; 7 positions match TRBD2. The V gene end was trimmed by 0 bases and the J gene end by 10 bases; junction bases not matched to a gene: 6. The CDR3 runs to 14 residues. The germline V gene has CDR1 MRHNA and CDR2 SNTAGT. The CDR3 here is CASSDSWASGEQFF. The CDR3, as DNA: TGTGCCAGCAGTGACTCTTGGGCTAGCGGAGAGCAGTTCTTC.

The chain is built from TRBV2 and TRBJ2-2, with a possible D match to TRBD1 (6 bases). The V end lost 3 bases, the J end lost 0 bases, and 11 bases lay between the germline ends. The CDR3 loop spans 16 amino acids. Germline CDR1 SNHLY, CDR2 FYNNEI. The DNA for the CDR3 is TGTGCCAGCAGTGACAGGGGCCTAGCGAACACCGGGGAGCTGTTTTTT. This sequence encodes CASSDRGLANTGELFF.

This clone came up once. The rearrangement joins TRBV28 to TRBJ1-5; D gene uncertain. Trimming removed 3 bases at V and 5 bases at J, with 11 bases between. Germline V lookup: CDR1 MDHEN, CDR2 SYDVKM. The CDR3 length is 14 residues. For the CDR3, the DNA is TGTGCCAGCAGTTTCCGGGGATATGATCAGCCCCAGCATTTT. This codes for CASSFRGYDQPQHF.

This chain joins TRBV27 and TRBJ1-4; D is perhaps TRBD1 (5 bases). V shed 4 bases and J shed 0 bases, with 9 bases lying between them. CDR1 is MNHEY, CDR2 SMNVEV, per germline (reference sequence). CDR3 length: 15 residues. The CDR3 DNA sequence: TGTGCCAGCAGTTACTTCAGGGCAACTAATGAAAAACTGTTTTTT. Protein product: CASSYFRATNEKLFF.

V and J are TRBV30 and TRBJ2-5; D is possibly TRBD2 (6 bases). The DNA end is a closer match to TRBJ2-7, so the J assignment may be wrong. Germline lookup yields CDR1 GTSNPN and CDR2 SVGIG (reference sequence). CDR3 size: 16 residues. CDR3 bases: TGTGCCTGGCACCAGGGAGGACAAGGTTGGAACTACGAGCAGTACTTC. It is translated as CAWHQGGQGWNYEQYF.

The chain recombines TRBV20-1 with TRBJ2-7; D gene uncertain. V was cut by 0 bases and J by 3 bases, with 0 bases left in between. The germline CDR1 and CDR2 sequences are DFQATT and SNEGSKA (reference sequence). This CDR3 region has 10 residues. The CDR3: CSARDYEQYF. The DNA of the CDR3 is TGCAGTGCTAGAGACTACGAGCAGTACTTC.

Comments on this clone: The junction departs from germline at one end; a sequencing error may be responsible. This chain uses TRBV7-7 with TRBJ2-1; D perhaps matches TRBD2 (5 bases). Germline assignment: CDR1 SSHAT and CDR2 FNYEAQ (reference sequence). The CDR3 loop spans 15 amino acids. The CDR3 here is CASSLGPEALHEQFF. The CDR3 nucleotides are TGTGCTAGCAGCTTAGGGCCGGAGGCTCTTCATGAGCAGTTCTTC.